A selection of T cell receptor beta chains follows, all from one sample in a study of CD8+ T cells in alopecia areata. Some clones are missing from TCRdb's copy, which holds only in-frame ones; the method was immunoSEQ multiplex PCR. This sample has about 210,000 clones; 64% occur once, and the top ten carry roughly 4.2%. This sample comprised CD4+ T cells sorted from blood, obtained at week 4, from a patient treated with tofacitinib. The receptors derive from a human donor with alopecia areata. Both conserved end residues are part of each CDR3. A D gene is named only where the DNA matches it firmly. Clone size, where shown, is once, few, many, or a class for clones that have expanded.

NA | TRBD1 | TRBJ1-2 | TRBV29-1 | CSVDLGQGGSYTF | TGCAGCGTTGATCTTGGACAGGGCGGTAGCTACACCTTC
NA | NA | TRBJ2-5 | TRBV20-1 | CSAPDGRTQYF | TGCAGTGCTCCTGACGGGAGGACCCAGTACTTC
NA | NA | TRBJ2-7 | TRBV30 | CAWSLGGGGRAYEQYF | TGTGCCTGGAGTCTTGGAGGAGGGGGCCGCGCCTACGAGCAGTACTTC
NA | NA | TRBJ2-7 | TRBV11-2 | CASSGAGIYEQYF | TGTGCCAGCAGCGGGGCGGGGATCTACGAGCAGTACTTC
NA | TRBD1 | TRBJ2-2 | TRBV5-6 | CASSSRIGDRVTGELFF | TGTGCCAGCAGCTCCCGGATCGGGGACAGGGTCACCGGGGAGCTGTTTTTT
few | NA | TRBJ2-6 | TRBV5-1 | CASSLRGASSGANVLTF | TGCGCCAGCAGCTTGAGAGGGGCCTCTTCTGGGGCCAACGTCCTGACTTTC
few | NA | TRBJ2-5 | TRBV6-6 | CASVAPGQETQYF | TGTGCCAGCGTCGCTCCTGGCCAAGAGACCCAGTACTTC
NA | NA | TRBJ2-7 | TRBV23-1 | CASSHSYALSYEQYF | TGCGCCAGCAGTCACTCATACGCCCTCTCCTACGAGCAGTACTTC
NA | NA | TRBJ2-3 | TRBV10-3 | CAISAQSSDTQYF | TGTGCCATCAGTGCACAGTCGTCAGATACGCAGTATTTT
once | NA | TRBJ1-1 | TRBV30 | CAWKFELNTEAFF | TGTGCCTGGAAGTTCGAGTTGAACACTGAAGCTTTCTTT
NA | NA | TRBJ2-1 | TRBV4-2 | CASSQDRDFAYNEQFF | TGTGCCAGCAGCCAAGATAGGGACTTCGCCTACAATGAGCAGTTCTTC
NA | NA | TRBJ2-3 | TRBV5-1 | CASSLGDSTDTQYF | TGCGCCAGCAGCTTGGGTGATAGCACAGATACGCAGTATTTT
few | TRBD1 | TRBJ1-1 | TRBV18 | CASSLIPGQVVEAFF | TGTGCCAGCTCACTCATCCCGGGACAGGTCGTAGAAGCTTTCTTT
NA | NA | TRBJ1-4 | TRBV19 | CASSTPATNEKLFF | TGTGCCAGTAGTACACCCGCAACTAATGAAAAACTGTTTTTT
few | TRBD1 | TRBJ1-1 | TRBV4-1 | CASSQATFQGDGMNTEAFF | TGCGCCAGCAGCCAAGCCACCTTCCAGGGGGATGGCATGAACACTGAAGCTTTCTTT
once | TRBD1 | TRBJ1-2 | TRBV25-1 | CASSAPGTGHTYGYTF | TGTGCCAGCAGTGCGCCCGGGACAGGTCATACCTATGGCTACACCTTC
few | NA | TRBJ1-4 | TRBV27 | CASRKGSTNEKLFF | TGTGCCAGCAGGAAAGGGTCAACTAATGAAAAACTGTTTTTT
NA | NA | TRBJ1-1 | TRBV4-1 | CASSQGRQQRNTEAFF | TGCGCCAGCAGCCAAGGGAGACAGCAACGGAACACTGAAGCTTTCTTT
NA | NA | TRBJ2-7 | TRBV30 | CAWMDWSSYEQYF | TGTGCCTGGATGGACTGGAGCTCCTACGAGCAGTACTTC
NA | NA | TRBJ1-4 | TRBV30 | CAWRSKGVENEKLFF | TGTGCCTGGAGGTCGAAGGGGGTGGAGAATGAAAAACTGTTTTTT
NA | NA | TRBJ1-5 | TRBV19 | CASSTDRTNQPQHF | TGTGCCAGTAGTACCGACAGGACAAATCAGCCCCAGCATTTT
NA | TRBD1 | TRBJ1-5 | TRBV29-1 | CSIGQGANQPQHF | TGCAGCATCGGACAGGGGGCCAATCAGCCCCAGCATTTT
NA | NA | TRBJ1-2 | TRBV9 | CASSGTPSASSGYTF | TGTGCCAGCAGCGGTACCCCCTCCGCCTCTAGCGGCTACACCTTC
NA | TRBD1 | TRBJ1-2 | TRBV29-1 | CSVVGQGLDGYTF | TGCAGCGTTGTGGGACAGGGTTTGGATGGCTACACCTTC
NA | NA | TRBJ1-2 | TRBV27 | CASRSLGGNYGYTF | TGTGCCAGCAGGTCCTTGGGGGGGAACTATGGCTACACCTTC
few | NA | TRBJ2-7 | TRBV4-1 | CASSGPNGYEQYF | TGCGCCAGCTCTGGGCCGAACGGCTACGAGCAGTACTTC
NA | TRBD2 | TRBJ2-3 | TRBV29-1 | CSVDPSGGTDTQYF | TGCAGCGTTGACCCTAGCGGCGGTACAGATACGCAGTATTTT
NA | TRBD1 | TRBJ1-2 | TRBV5-1 | CASSPGQGNYGYTF | TGCGCCAGCAGCCCCGGACAGGGGAACTATGGCTACACCTTC
NA | NA | TRBJ2-3 | TRBV5-6 | CASSLQRLQYF | TGTGCCAGCAGCTTGCAGAGACTGCAGTATTTT